These 21 T cell receptor beta chains were sequenced from one sample in a study of regulatory T cells in long-lasting Graves disease. The sample's time point: persistent/refractory GD, antithyroid drugs over 5 years with positive TRAb. PBMC-derived RNA was used for the TCR library. To make TCR beta libraries, researchers used iRepertoire HTBI primers and Arm-PCR of CDR3 regions. TCRdb re-called the multiplex PCR reads through MiXCR, storing one row per CDR3 protein. The sample contains 600,000 to 850,000 distinct CDR3 sequences, around 30% of which appear only once. Sequenced here: peripheral blood mononuclear cells (PBMCs), sampled when the disease was refractory, from a patient treated with antithyroid drugs. The source of these receptors is a female donor with Graves disease.

This clonotype showed up many times. This sequence joins TRBV19 and TRBJ2-5, with D tentatively TRBD2 (6 bases). Trimming pared 9 bases from V and 5 bases from J, leaving 7 bases between. There are 10 residues in the CDR3. Germline V gene lookup returns CDR1 LNHDA and CDR2 SQIVND (reference sequence). This CDR3 reads CASSGETQYF. The DNA for the CDR3 is TGTGCCAGCAGCGGGGAGACCCAGTACTTC.

This clonotype was counted between two and nine times. V gene TRBV7-9 combines with J gene TRBJ1-6; D is possibly TRBD1 (5 bases). Trimming took off 3 bases at V and 8 bases at J, with 14 bases between the two ends. Germline V lookup: CDR1 SEHNR, CDR2 FQNEAQ (reference sequence). The CDR3 length is 15 residues. CDR3 nucleotides: TGTGCCAGCAGCTTTACAGAAGGGGATCATTCACCCCTCCACTTT. It specifies CASSFTEGDHSPLHF.

The V call is TRBV11-3, the J call TRBJ2-2, with D perhaps matching TRBD2 (5 bases). V lost 5 bases and J lost 5, with 12 bases in between. This CDR3 region has 14 residues. From germline, CDR1 is SGHNT and CDR2 YENEEA. In DNA form, the CDR3 reads TGTGCCAGCAGCGGGAGAGAAAAAACCGGGGAGCTGTTTTTT. It translates to CASSGREKTGELFF.

This clonotype was detected many times. The chain combines TRBV28 with TRBJ1-2, with a weak D call TRBD1 (5 bases). The germline CDR1 and CDR2 sequences are MDHEN and SYDVKM. V dropped 7 bases and J dropped 2 bases, with 14 bases sitting between them. The CDR3 is made up of 14 amino acids. The CDR3, as DNA: TGTGCCAGCAATGCCCCCCGGGACAACTATGGCTACACCTTC. Encoded protein: CASNAPRDNYGYTF.

This clonotype was seen many times. J is TRBJ1-1 and V is TRBV2; no clear D gene. Germline values: CDR1 SNHLY, CDR2 FYNNEI. Trimming left V 3 bases short and J 1 base short, with 6 bases between. The CDR3 is made up of 13 amino acids. The CDR3: CASSEDGNTEAFF. CDR3 nucleotides: TGTGCCAGCAGTGAGGACGGGAACACTGAAGCTTTCTTT.

The chain combines TRBV6-2 or TRBV6-3 with TRBJ1-2, with TRBD1 as a possible D gene (5 bases). Germline CDR1 MNHEY, CDR2 SVGEGT. The CDR3 spans 14 residues. Trimming took off 3 bases at V and 4 bases at J, with 12 bases between the two ends. CDR3 coding DNA: TGTGCCAGCAGTTATGATGGGACTGTCTATGGCTACACCTTC. This encodes CASSYDGTVYGYTF.

The rearrangement uses TRBV6-5 and TRBJ2-7; D is possibly TRBD2 (5 bases). Trimming left V 2 bases short and J 3 bases short, with 8 bases between. The CDR3 loop spans 13 amino acids. Germline V gene lookup returns CDR1 MNHEY and CDR2 SVGAGI. DNA for the CDR3: TGTGCCAGCAGTTACAAGGGAGACTACGAGCAGTACTTC. It translates to CASSYKGDYEQYF.

This sequence joins TRBV5-1 and TRBJ2-7; TRBD1 aligns across 7 bases. The CDR3 spans 14 residues. V lost 0 bases and J lost 2; bases outside the gene matches: 2. Germline CDR1 is SGHRS and CDR2 is YFSETQ. In nucleotides, the CDR3 is TGCGCCAGCAGCTTGGAGACAGGGCCCTACGAGCAGTACTTC. It codes for CASSLETGPYEQYF.

The chain uses TRBV5-1 and TRBJ1-2, with a tentative D call TRBD1 (6 bases). Trimming pared 3 bases from V and 0 bases from J, leaving 9 bases between. The CDR3 totals 14 residues. Germline values: CDR1 SGHRS, CDR2 YFSETQ. The CDR3: CASSSGTTNYGYTF. The CDR3 DNA reads TGCGCCAGCAGCTCCGGGACAACTAACTATGGCTACACCTTC.

The chain links TRBV5-1 to TRBJ2-1; D might be TRBD2 (6 bases). The CDR3 is 15 amino acids. From germline, CDR1 is SGHRS and CDR2 YFSETQ. V dropped 0 bases and J dropped 2 bases, with 9 bases sitting between them. The CDR3 region is CASSLGSGTYNEQFF. The DNA for the CDR3 is TGCGCCAGCAGCTTGGGTAGCGGAACCTACAATGAGCAGTTCTTC. The variable domain in full, completed from reference TRBV5-1 and TRBJ2-1, reads KAGVTQTPRYLIKTRGQQVTLSCSPISGHRSVSWYQQTPGQGLQFLFEYFSETQRNKGNFPGRFSGRQFSNSRSEMNVSTLELGDSALYLCASSLGSGTYNEQFFGPGTRLTVL.

The J gene is TRBJ1-5, the V gene TRBV7-9; perhaps TRBD1 as D (5 bases). Trimming left V 1 base short and J 4 bases short, with 11 bases between. This CDR3 spans 15 amino acids. Germline V gene lookup returns CDR1 SEHNR and CDR2 FQNEAQ (reference sequence). Written as DNA, the CDR3 is TGTGCCAGCAGCTTAGGTGACAGCGTAAATCAGCCCCAGCATTTT. Residues: CASSLGDSVNQPQHF. Looking up the rest from reference TRBV7-9 and TRBJ1-5 gives the full variable domain: DTGVSQNPRHKITKRGQNVTFRCDPISEHNRLYWYRQTLGQGPEFLTYFQNEAQLEKSRLLSDRFSAERPKGSFSTLEIQRTEQGDSAMYLCASSLGDSVNQPQHFGDGTRLSIL.

The genes are TRBV6-1 and TRBJ1-4; no clear D. Germline V gene lookup returns CDR1 MNHNS and CDR2 SASEGT. Trimming removed 1 base from V and 0 bases from J, with 9 bases in between. The CDR3 loop spans 16 amino acids. The CDR3: CASSEGVYATNEKLFF. The CDR3 DNA follows: TGTGCCAGCAGTGAAGGGGTATATGCAACTAATGAAAAACTGTTTTTT.

V usage is TRBV30 and J usage is TRBJ1-1; D possibly corresponds to TRBD1 (5 bases). V was cut by 0 bases and J by 2 bases, with 10 bases left in between. The length of the CDR3 is 14 residues. In germline, CDR1 is GTSNPN, CDR2 SVGIG (reference sequence). CDR3 region: CAWSVTGLNTEAFF. The CDR3 coding sequence is TGTGCCTGGAGTGTAACGGGGCTAAACACTGAAGCTTTCTTT.

A word on this clonotype: The junction does not match germline at one end; this may be a read error. This chain connects TRBV6-1 to TRBJ2-2; D perhaps matches TRBD2 (6 bases). The CDR3 contains 16 residues. Per the germline V gene, CDR1 is MNHNS and CDR2 is SASEGT. Here the CDR3 reads CAGSYGIAAVPGELFF. In DNA, the CDR3 is TGTGCCGGCAGTTATGGGATAGCGGCCGTCCCCGGGGAGCTGTTTTTT.

The gene calls are TRBV12-3 or TRBV12-4 and TRBJ2-1, with TRBD1 matching 9 bases. V dropped 6 bases and J dropped 16; count of bases not matched to a gene: 7. CDR3 size: 11 residues. CDR3 DNA: TGTGCCAGCAGCCCCGGGACAGGGACTTTCTTC. It codes for CASSPGTGTFF.

This clonotype appeared many times. This rearrangement joins TRBV20-1 to TRBJ1-4, with D unresolved. The CDR3 extends over 14 amino acids. V was clipped by 3 bases and J by 7 bases, with 15 bases between them. Germline V gene data show CDR1 as DFQATT and CDR2 as SNEGSKA (reference sequence). The CDR3 loop reads CSASPGSVREKLFF. CDR3 in DNA: TGCAGTGCTAGTCCGGGATCCGTCCGTGAAAAACTGTTTTTT.

There are a few counts of this clonotype. Written as DNA, the CDR3 is TGTGCCACCAGTGATGACAGGGATAGCAATCAGCCCCAGCATTTT. Protein product: CATSDDRDSNQPQHF. The chain combines TRBV24-1 with TRBJ1-5, with 7 bases lining up with TRBD1. This CDR3 has 15 amino acids. CDR1 KGHDR and CDR2 SFDVKD come from the germline V gene. Losses at the gene ends were 3 bases for V and 0 bases for J; bases not matched to a gene: 1.

This clonotype was recorded at least ten times. The chain uses TRBV12-3 or TRBV12-4 and TRBJ1-5; the match to TRBD1 covers 7 bases. Trimming removed 6 bases from V and 3 bases from J; junction bases left unmatched: 5. This CDR3 region has 14 residues. The CDR3 DNA is TGTGCCAGCAGACGGACAGGAAACAATCAGCCCCAGCATTTT. Protein sequence: CASRRTGNNQPQHF.

Written as DNA, the CDR3 is TGCAGTGCTCCAAGTCAGGGGGCGCGGGGCTACACCTTC. It codes for CSAPSQGARGYTF. The chain uses TRBV20-1 and TRBJ1-2, with 8 bases fitting TRBD1. Germline V gene lookup returns CDR1 DFQATT and CDR2 SNEGSKA (reference sequence). This CDR3 region has 13 residues. V gave up 5 bases and J gave up 8 bases; unmatched junction bases: 10.

This clonotype was counted a few times. The chain couples TRBV5-1 to TRBJ1-1; D may be TRBD1 (5 bases). The CDR3 length is 16 residues. In germline, CDR1 is SGHRS, CDR2 YFSETQ. Between the trimmed V and J ends, which lost 0 bases and 3 bases, there was a span of 15 bases. The CDR3 sequence: CASSLAVGGWDTEAFF. For the CDR3, the DNA is TGCGCCAGCAGCTTGGCCGTCGGGGGATGGGACACTGAAGCTTTCTTT.

This clonotype was seen once. The chain couples TRBV19 to TRBJ1-1, with D tentatively TRBD1 (5 bases). This CDR3 has 13 amino acids. Trimming took 3 bases from V and 5 from J, leaving 10 bases between them. Germline CDR1 LNHDA, CDR2 SQIVND (reference sequence). CDR3 sequence: CASSIFRETEAFF. Written as DNA, the CDR3 is TGTGCCAGTAGTATCTTCAGGGAAACTGAAGCTTTCTTT.